This section outlines one T cell receptor beta chain sequence together with its context. Its specificity is not known. Noted treatment: 19 received Ad26.COV2.S at low or high dose, single or two shots; about five received placebo; per-sample allocation not given. The investigators took samples on day 63 after the first vaccine or placebo injection. Donation was by an adult aged 18-55 years who was in Boston. This sample was taken from a study of Ad26.COV2.S vaccination and SARS-CoV-2 variants. The protocol was immunoSEQ multiplex PCR, while the TCRdb copy is restricted to in-frame clones and leaves out a portion. The data hold some 340,000 clones, with roughly 80% observed a single time. Germline CDR1 SGHVS, CDR2 FNYEAQ. The CDR3 consists of 16 residues. V lost 1 base to trimming and J lost 4 bases; unmatched junction nucleotides: 10. Study-level findings and limits: Once vaccination had occurred, spike-specific CD8+ and CD4+ T cell responses reportedly showed substantial breadth. Comparability of non-spike TCR breadth was observed across vaccine and placebo recipients.

The sequence derives from a person aged 18-65 years who received the Ad26.COV2.S COVID-19 vaccine or a placebo. Sequences were derived from peripheral blood, sampled in a trial of Ad26.COV2.S vaccine versus placebo. The chain employs TRBV7-6 and TRBJ2-7; 7 bases align to TRBD1. CDR3 sequence: CASSLGSGQGVYEQYF. The CDR3 DNA is TGTGCCAGCAGCTTAGGGTCGGGGCAGGGGGTTTACGAGCAGTACTTC.